This entry lists 31 T cell receptor beta chains sequenced from one sample in a study of shared clonotypes between healthy human individuals. Data came from immunoSEQ multiplex PCR; TCRdb stores just in-frame clones and leaves some out. Of fewer than 3 million clones listed, less than 95% are singletons. The sequenced material came from naive CD4+ T cells from PBMCs. The subset denotes: CD45RA+ positively selected. The receptors were gathered from a young man in good health. Some clones in this sample may be carry-over from other donors' samples.

This chain links TRBV7-9 with TRBJ1-1; D uncertain. Deletions cut 5 bases from V and 8 bases from J, with 12 bases between. The CDR3 totals 12 residues. Germline-derived CDR1 and CDR2 are SEHNR and FQNEAQ (reference sequence). The chain's CDR3 is CASSLPDMEAFF. CDR3 bases: TGTGCCAGCAGCCTCCCCGACATGGAAGCTTTCTTT.

Turning to this clone: This specimen includes other DNA sequences encoding the same CDR3. The chain carries TRBV19 and TRBJ1-1; D remains ambiguous. The CDR3 runs to 13 residues. Looked up from germline, CDR1 is LNHDA and CDR2 is SQIVND (reference sequence). Between the trimmed V and J ends, which lost 3 bases and 1 base, there was a span of 6 bases. The CDR3 sequence is CASSILENTEAFF. Written as DNA, the CDR3 is TGTGCCAGTAGTATCTTGGAGAACACTGAAGCTTTCTTT.

Notes on this clone: Distinct nucleotide sequences in the sample also encode this CDR3. The chain employs TRBV28 and TRBJ1-5, with a tentative D call TRBD1 (6 bases). V was trimmed by 2 bases and J by 7 bases, leaving 9 bases between them. The CDR3 consists of 13 residues. CDR1 MDHEN and CDR2 SYDVKM come from the germline V gene. The CDR3 region has the DNA TGTGCCAGCAGTTTAAAGGGGGGGCAGCCCCAGCATTTT. Its protein product is CASSLKGGQPQHF.

The chain employs TRBV4-3 and TRBJ2-7, with 13 bases lining up with TRBD2. V gave up 0 bases and J gave up 4 bases; unmatched junction bases: 15. The CDR3 is 20 amino acids. CDR1 is LGHNA and CDR2 is YSLEER in the germline V gene. For the CDR3, the DNA is TGCGCCAGCAGCCAAGATCCTCCCGGGACTAGCGGGAAGCCCTCGTACGAGCAGTACTTC. It encodes CASSQDPPGTSGKPSYEQYF.

V and J are TRBV18 and TRBJ2-3; TRBD2 matches 11 bases. V lost 3 bases, J lost 0 bases, and 2 bases stayed unmatched. This CDR3 contains 16 residues. CDR1 and CDR2 from the germline V gene are KGHSH and LQKENI. The chain's CDR3 is CASSPGLADSTDTQYF. The CDR3, as DNA: TGTGCCAGCTCACCGGGACTAGCGGATAGCACAGATACGCAGTATTTT.

This clone was seen just once. The chain combines TRBV10-3 with TRBJ2-1; 7 bases match TRBD2. CDR1 is ENHRY, CDR2 SYGVKD, per germline. J gave up 2 bases and V 7 bases, and 5 bases lay outside the gene matches. The CDR3 runs to 14 residues. CDR3 sequence: CAITESGTYNEQFF. The CDR3 DNA follows: TGTGCCATCACCGAGAGCGGGACCTACAATGAGCAGTTCTTC.

This clone came up a few times. The chain recombines TRBV10-3 with TRBJ1-1; 9 nucleotides line up with TRBD1. Losses at the gene ends were 10 bases for V and 5 bases for J; bases not matched to a gene: 2. This CDR3 contains 11 residues. The germline V gene has CDR1 ENHRY and CDR2 SYGVKD. The CDR3 protein is CATGTGTEAFF. The CDR3 DNA reads TGTGCCACAGGGACAGGGACTGAAGCTTTCTTT.

This clone was counted a single time. The chain uses TRBV6-5 and TRBJ2-2; TRBD1 agrees at 7 bases. The V gene end was trimmed by 6 bases and the J gene end by 4 bases; junction bases not matched to a gene: 5. Germline V gives CDR1 MNHEY, CDR2 SVGAGI. This CDR3 spans 14 amino acids. The CDR3 DNA follows: TGTGCCAGCAGCCGGGACAGACTCACCGGGGAGCTGTTTTTT. It specifies CASSRDRLTGELFF.

This chain connects TRBV5-1 to TRBJ2-2; D is possibly TRBD1 or TRBD2 (5 bases each). The V gene lost 6 bases and the J gene lost 1 base, with 10 bases spanning the gap. CDR1 is SGHRS and CDR2 is YFSETQ in the germline V gene. This CDR3 is 14 amino acids long. The CDR3 nucleotides are TGCGCCAGCAATAGGGACCAGAACACCGGGGAGCTGTTTTTT. Amino acids: CASNRDQNTGELFF.

V is TRBV7-9 and J is TRBJ1-5, with D hard to call. The CDR3 runs 14 residues. CDR1 and CDR2 (germline): SEHNR, FQNEAQ (reference sequence). Trimming removed 5 bases at V and 3 bases at J, with 11 bases between. The CDR3 region has the DNA TGTGCCAGCAGCATCCAGCTTGACAATCAGCCCCAGCATTTT. Its protein product is CASSIQLDNQPQHF.

The chain has TRBV12-2 and TRBJ1-5; no check of the table's D call, TRBD1, against the DNA was made. TRBV12-2 is annotated as a pseudogene. This CDR3 is 19 amino acids long. In DNA, the CDR3 is TGTGCAAGTCGCACTCCGATGGGGCATGGCCCCTATAGCAATCAGCCCCAGCATTTT. This gives the protein CASRTPMGHGPYSNQPQHF.

CDR3 DNA sequence: TGTGCCAGCAGCCCAGAAGGACAGGGGGCAAGTACCGGGGAGCTGTTTTTT. Translated: CASSPEGQGASTGELFF. The chain uses TRBV7-3 and TRBJ2-2, with 11 bases that match TRBD1. This CDR3 spans 17 amino acids. Per germline, CDR1 SGHTA and CDR2 FQGTGA. V dropped 5 bases and J dropped 5; count of bases not matched to a gene: 10.

The V gene is TRBV25-1, the J gene TRBJ1-4, with D possibly TRBD1 on 5 matching bases. The CDR3 length is 13 residues. Germline V gives CDR1 MGHDK, CDR2 SYGVNS. V gave up 6 bases and J gave up 4 bases, with 9 bases separating them. The chain's CDR3 is CASRLQVNEKLFF. The CDR3 DNA sequence: TGTGCCAGCAGATTACAGGTTAATGAAAAACTGTTTTTT. Full variable domain (rest looked up from reference TRBV25-1 and TRBJ1-4): EADIYQTPRYLVIGTGKKITLECSQTMGHDKMYWYQQDPGMELHLIHYSYGVNSTEKGDLSSESTVSRIRTEHFPLTLESARPSHTSQYLCASRLQVNEKLFFGSGTQLSVL.

This clone was counted a single time. This chain links TRBV7-2 with TRBJ2-5, with D perhaps matching TRBD2 (7 bases). V was clipped by 4 bases and J by 3 bases, with 12 bases between them. The CDR3 extends over 14 amino acids. Germline loops: CDR1 SGHTA, CDR2 FQGNSA. The DNA of the CDR3 is TGTGCCAGCAGCTCCGGAGGGGGGGAAGAGACCCAGTACTTC. Translation gives CASSSGGGEETQYF.

The chain recombines TRBV18 with TRBJ1-2; no definite D call. The V and J ends lost 3 bases and 5 bases respectively, with 16 bases between them. The CDR3 has 15 residues. Looked up from germline, CDR1 is KGHSH and CDR2 is LQKENI. The CDR3 loop is CASSPSYQAPYGYTF. The CDR3 region has the DNA TGTGCCAGCTCACCCTCATACCAGGCGCCTTATGGCTACACCTTC.

The V gene is TRBV7-2, the J gene TRBJ2-7, with a tentative D call TRBD2 (6 bases). This CDR3 comprises 13 residues. The V and J ends lost 4 bases and 3 bases respectively, with 10 bases between them. Germline CDR1 is SGHTA and CDR2 is FQGNSA. The CDR3 loop is CASSSGTDYEQYF. CDR3 in DNA: TGTGCCAGCAGCTCCGGGACTGACTACGAGCAGTACTTC.

The V call is TRBV4-2, the J call TRBJ2-3, with 11 bases lining up with TRBD2. CDR1 and CDR2 from the germline V gene are LGHNA and YNFKEQ. The CDR3 consists of 16 residues. The trim removed 1 base at V and 2 bases at J, leaving 2 bases unmatched. The DNA for the CDR3 is TGTGCCAGCAGCCAAGGACTAGCGGGACCCACAGATACGCAGTATTTT. This encodes CASSQGLAGPTDTQYF.

This clone has a handful of counts. This sequence joins TRBV11-1 and TRBJ2-7, with TRBD2 identical over 11 bases. This CDR3 is 14 amino acids long. From germline, CDR1 is SGHAT and CDR2 FQDESV (reference sequence). The V gene end was trimmed by 7 bases and the J gene end by 3 bases; junction bases not matched to a gene: 5. The CDR3 loop is CASTRTSGHYEQYF. CDR3 bases: TGTGCCAGCACCCGGACTAGCGGGCACTACGAGCAGTACTTC.

As concerns this clone: This CDR3 is also generated by other DNA sequences in the sample. The chain joins TRBV5-1 to TRBJ2-7, with a possible D match to TRBD1 (6 bases). V lost 0 bases and J lost 1, with 11 bases in between. The CDR3 has 15 residues. CDR1 and CDR2 (germline): SGHRS, YFSETQ. This CDR3 reads CASSLELGASYEQYF. CDR3 in DNA: TGCGCCAGCAGCTTGGAATTGGGGGCTTCCTACGAGCAGTACTTC. Drawing the rest from reference TRBV5-1 and TRBJ2-7, the complete variable domain is KAGVTQTPRYLIKTRGQQVTLSCSPISGHRSVSWYQQTPGQGLQFLFEYFSETQRNKGNFPGRFSGRQFSNSRSEMNVSTLELGDSALYLCASSLELGASYEQYFGPGTRLTVT.

V gene TRBV5-1 combines with J gene TRBJ1-5, with 7 bases matching TRBD1. The V and J ends lost 0 bases and 5 bases, in that order; junction bases with no gene match: 2. The germline V gene has CDR1 SGHRS and CDR2 YFSETQ. This CDR3 spans 14 amino acids. The CDR3 region has the DNA TGCGCCAGCAGCTTGGATGACAGGGATCAGCCCCAGCATTTT. Encoded protein: CASSLDDRDQPQHF.

The chain couples TRBV5-1 to TRBJ2-7; 8 bases line up with TRBD2. With 5 bases clipped from V and 5 bases from J, the junction kept 9 bases outside the gene matches. The germline CDR1 and CDR2 sequences are SGHRS and YFSETQ. This CDR3 contains 14 residues. The CDR3, as DNA: TGCGCCAGCAGGGATCCGGGAGGGCCAGACGAGCAGTACTTC. It specifies CASRDPGGPDEQYF.

V usage is TRBV14 and J usage is TRBJ1-1, with no clear D. The CDR3 runs to 15 residues. Trimming cost V 0 bases and J 2 bases, with 10 bases left between them. Germline CDR1 is SGHDN and CDR2 is FVKESK. In nucleotides, the CDR3 is TGTGCCAGCAGCCAAGATCCGGCGGACAACACTGAAGCTTTCTTT. Residues: CASSQDPADNTEAFF.

This chain joins TRBV29-1 and TRBJ2-7; D remains unclear. Between the trimmed V and J ends, which lost 3 bases and 2 bases, there was a span of 14 bases. This CDR3 has 14 amino acids. Germline loops: CDR1 SQVTM, CDR2 ANQGSEA. CDR3 DNA: TGCAGCGTTGAGGGCTCTGTAGATACCTACGAGCAGTACTTC. Translating gives CSVEGSVDTYEQYF.

The chain employs TRBV28 and TRBJ1-1, with 8 nucleotides matching TRBD1. CDR3 length equals 16 residues. The germline V gene has CDR1 MDHEN and CDR2 SYDVKM. Unmatched junction bases numbered 13, after V lost 6 bases and J lost 4 bases. The CDR3 DNA follows: TGTGCCAGCAGCCAATTATCCAGGGGGCGGCTCACTGAAGCTTTCTTT. Protein: CASSQLSRGRLTEAFF.

This clone showed up just once. This chain uses TRBV27 with TRBJ2-2; weak D call: TRBD1 (6 bases). Germline-derived CDR1 and CDR2 are MNHEY and SMNVEV (reference sequence). This CDR3 region has 18 residues. V was shortened by 3 bases and J by 5 bases, with 22 bases between the two germline ends. The CDR3 sequence: CASSFLGPQGSRTGELFF. In DNA, the CDR3 is TGTGCCAGCAGTTTTTTGGGGCCGCAGGGGAGTAGGACCGGGGAGCTGTTTTTT.

CDR3 sequence (DNA): TGCGCCAGCAGCTTGAGACAGGGGAGAGAAGAGCAGTACTTC. This translates into CASSLRQGREEQYF. The chain is built from TRBV5-1 and TRBJ2-7, with 8 bases identical to TRBD1. This CDR3 has 14 amino acids. Trimming cost V 1 base and J 7 bases; bases outside gene matches: 7. The V gene's germline CDR1 is SGHRS and CDR2 YFSETQ.

This clone occurred a few times. The rearrangement joins TRBV19 to TRBJ2-7, with 9 bases matching TRBD1. The J segment lost 5 bases and the V segment lost 5 bases, leaving 7 bases of the junction unmatched. Germline V gene sequence: CDR1 LNHDA, CDR2 SQIVND (reference sequence). The CDR3 has 14 amino acids. In nucleotides, the CDR3 is TGTGCCAGTAGTGTCGTGACAGGGGGAGACGAGCAGTACTTC. It encodes CASSVVTGGDEQYF.

V and J are TRBV14 and TRBJ2-5, with 12 bases fitting TRBD1. The CDR3 spans 16 residues. The ends lost 3 bases at V and 5 bases at J; junction bases unmatched: 7. CDR1 is SGHDN and CDR2 is FVKESK in the germline V gene. The CDR3 nucleotides read TGTGCCAGCAGCCAGCCGGGGACAGGGGGCAAGGAGACCCAGTACTTC. Amino acid sequence: CASSQPGTGGKETQYF.

The gene calls are TRBV5-4 and TRBJ1-2; no firm D call. The CDR3 length is 16 residues. V was shortened by 0 bases and J by 6 bases, with 18 bases between the two germline ends. CDR1 is SGHNT, CDR2 YYREEE, per germline (reference sequence). As DNA, the CDR3 is TGTGCCAGCAGCTTGGTTTTTGGCGGCGTATTAAATGGCTACACCTTC. Its translation is CASSLVFGGVLNGYTF.

The chain recombines TRBV25-1 with TRBJ2-1; 8 nucleotides match TRBD1. The CDR3 runs 14 residues. V was clipped by 2 bases and J by 6 bases; unmatched bases: 3. The germline gives CDR1 MGHDK, CDR2 SYGVNS. CDR3 residues: CASSERTGFNEQFF. The CDR3 DNA reads TGTGCCAGCAGTGAAAGGACAGGGTTCAATGAGCAGTTCTTC.

Concerning this clone itself: The sample has other DNA sequences that encode this CDR3 too. Here the CDR3 DNA reads TGCAGCGTCGGGGGAACTAGCGGTCGCACAGATACGCAGTATTTT. Residues: CSVGGTSGRTDTQYF. The genes are TRBV29-1 and TRBJ2-3; 8 positions agree with TRBD2. The length of the CDR3 is 15 residues. The junction had 9 bases not matched to a gene; V was cut back by 6 bases and J by 1 base. The germline CDR1 and CDR2 sequences are SQVTM and ANQGSEA.